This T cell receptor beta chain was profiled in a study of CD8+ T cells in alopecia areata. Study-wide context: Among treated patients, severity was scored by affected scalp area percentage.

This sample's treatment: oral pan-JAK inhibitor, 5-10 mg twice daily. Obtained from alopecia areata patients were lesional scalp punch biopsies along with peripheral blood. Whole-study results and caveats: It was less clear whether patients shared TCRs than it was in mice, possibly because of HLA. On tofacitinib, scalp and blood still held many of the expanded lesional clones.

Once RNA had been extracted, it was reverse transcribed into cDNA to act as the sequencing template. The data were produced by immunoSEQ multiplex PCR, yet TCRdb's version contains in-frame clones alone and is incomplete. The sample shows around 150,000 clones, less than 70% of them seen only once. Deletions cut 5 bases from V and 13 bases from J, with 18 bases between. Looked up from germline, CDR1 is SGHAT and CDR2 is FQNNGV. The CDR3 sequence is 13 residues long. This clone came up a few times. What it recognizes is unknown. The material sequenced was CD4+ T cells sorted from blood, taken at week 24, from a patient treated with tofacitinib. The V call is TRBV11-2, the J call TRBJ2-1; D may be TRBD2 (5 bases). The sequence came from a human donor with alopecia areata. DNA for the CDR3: TGTGCCAGCAGCCCCCGGGGTTATCAAGTCCAGTTCTTC. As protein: CASSPRGYQVQFF.